These 4 T cell receptor beta chains were sequenced from one sample in a study of blood T cell repertoires in COVID-19. Libraries were prepared by immunoSEQ multiplex PCR; TCRdb keeps only in-frame clonotypes and omits some of them. The repertoire has roughly 160,000 clones, roughly 83% of them found once; the top ten carry 2.5% to 3%. The source material was peripheral blood. The receptor set was obtained from a woman aged 55-75 years with acute or convalescent COVID-19.

The genes are TRBV9 and TRBJ2-3; TRBD2 matches at 16 bases. CDR1 SGDLS and CDR2 YYNGEE come from the germline V gene. V dropped 4 bases and J dropped 4; count of bases not matched to a gene: 3. The CDR3 is made up of 16 amino acids. CDR3: CASSLGTSGGADTQYF. As DNA, the CDR3 is TGTGCCAGCAGCCTTGGGACTAGCGGGGGGGCAGATACGCAGTATTTT.

V and J are TRBV13 and TRBJ2-5, with TRBD1 matching 9 bases. Looked up from germline, CDR1 is PRHDT and CDR2 is FYEKMQ (reference sequence). With 8 bases clipped from V and 5 bases from J, the junction kept 12 bases outside the gene matches. CDR3 length: 15 amino acids. The CDR3 loop is CASQTGGNLQETQYF. The CDR3, as DNA: TGTGCCAGCCAGACAGGGGGAAATCTCCAGGAGACCCAGTACTTC.

This chain connects TRBV15 to TRBJ1-2; the match to TRBD1 covers 7 bases. There are 14 residues in the CDR3. V lost 1 base and J lost 7; bases outside the gene matches: 6. Germline CDR1 is LNHNV and CDR2 is YYDKDF (reference sequence). This CDR3 reads CATSRGQGQGGYTF. In DNA form, the CDR3 reads TGTGCCACCAGCAGAGGACAGGGTCAGGGTGGCTACACCTTC.

This chain links TRBV7-2 with TRBJ1-4; 11 nucleotides align to TRBD1. The germline V gene encodes CDR1 SGHTA and CDR2 FQGNSA. CDR3 size: 16 residues. With 0 bases clipped from V and 7 bases from J, the junction kept 4 bases outside the gene matches. CDR3 region: CASSLALGTGGEKLFF. For the CDR3, the DNA is TGTGCCAGCAGCTTAGCGCTCGGGACAGGGGGTGAAAAACTGTTTTTT.